These 4 T cell receptor beta chains came from one sample sequenced in a study of T cells in Graves' hyperthyroidism and ophthalmopathy. RNA transcripts yielded amplified TCR beta CDR3 regions. Researchers ran a first-round RT-PCR on the TCR CDR3 using the HTBI primer set. From the multiplex PCR reads, TCRdb called clonotypes with MiXCR, one entry per CDR3 protein. This sample has roughly 380,000 distinct CDR3 sequences, with approximately 13% found just once. Sequenced sample: blood. Receptor source: a man under 40 with Graves' hyperthyroidism that later progressed to Graves' ophthalmopathy.

This clonotype was recorded at least ten times. Mismatch with germline at one junction end may stem from a read error. The genes are TRBV29-1 and TRBJ1-2, with D tentatively TRBD1 (5 bases). The germline V gene encodes CDR1 SQVTM and CDR2 ANQGSEA. The CDR3 spans 13 residues. This CDR3 reads CSVVAGSYYGYTF. The CDR3 nucleotides are TGCAGCGTTGTAGCAGGGTCCTACTACGGCTACACCTTC.

This clonotype was seen repeatedly, ten times or more. The chain uses TRBV10-3 and TRBJ1-2; 7 nucleotides match TRBD1. CDR3 length: 13 residues. Per the germline V gene, CDR1 is ENHRY and CDR2 is SYGVKD. The ends lost 7 bases at V and 8 bases at J; junction bases unmatched: 10. CDR3 sequence (DNA): TGTGCCATCAATGCGGGACAGATGATAGGCTACACCTTC. It codes for CAINAGQMIGYTF.

This clonotype was counted many times. The rearrangement joins TRBV12-3 or TRBV12-4 to TRBJ1-2; the D gene is possibly TRBD1 (6 bases). The CDR3 totals 13 residues. V was cut by 3 bases and J by 4 bases, with 9 bases left in between. The DNA for the CDR3 is TGTGCCAGCAGTTTGGGACATGGCTATGGCTACACCTTC. It encodes CASSLGHGYGYTF.

V and J are TRBV12-3 or TRBV12-4 and TRBJ2-7; D call uncertain. The CDR3 loop spans 14 amino acids. With 3 bases removed from V and 2 bases from J, the gap between germline ends came to 11 bases. This CDR3 reads CASSFLHGAYEQYF. Here the CDR3 DNA reads TGTGCCAGCAGTTTCCTGCATGGGGCCTACGAGCAGTACTTC.